The following is a TCR beta chain sequence with its context. Antigen: not known. Generated by immunoSEQ multiplex PCR, the TCRdb table keeps only in-frame clones and is missing some. The sample carries about 550,000 clones, roughly 96% recorded once. CDR1 is MNHEY and CDR2 is SVGAGI in the germline V gene. The CDR3 loop spans 14 amino acids. The data belong to a study of shared clonotypes between healthy human individuals. Study-level information: Each donor had three CD4 naive, three CD4 memory, two CD8 naive and one CD8 memory plate.

Points from the study as a whole: Naive subsets generally exceeded memory subsets in estimated richness. The represented genetic and exposure-history diversity was limited by the small number of donors.

Naive CD8 cells lacked CD45RO, underwent positive selection for CCR7 and left out terminally differentiated effector memory CD45RA+ cells. The clonotype was recovered from a woman in her 30s in good health. What was sequenced was naive CD8+ T cells sorted from blood. The rearrangement uses TRBV6-5 and TRBJ2-5, with TRBD2 as a possible D gene (6 bases). The J call may be in error: the DNA end matches TRBJ2-7 better. The DNA for the CDR3 is TGTGCCAGCAGCCCCACGGCGGGAACCTACGAGCAGTACTTC. Its protein is CASSPTAGTYEQYF.